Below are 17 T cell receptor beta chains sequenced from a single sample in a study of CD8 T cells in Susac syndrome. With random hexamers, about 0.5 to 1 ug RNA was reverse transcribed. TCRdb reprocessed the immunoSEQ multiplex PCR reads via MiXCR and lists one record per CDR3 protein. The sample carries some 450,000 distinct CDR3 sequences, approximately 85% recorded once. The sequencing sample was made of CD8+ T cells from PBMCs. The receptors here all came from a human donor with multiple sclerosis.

CDR3 region: CASSAMDRPNTEAFF. The DNA of the CDR3 is TGCGCCAGCAGCGCTATGGACAGGCCGAACACTGAAGCTTTCTTT. The genes are TRBV5-1 and TRBJ1-1, with 7 bases identical to TRBD1. Germline CDR1 SGHRS, CDR2 YFSETQ. The CDR3 extends over 15 amino acids. The trim removed 4 bases at V and 1 base at J, leaving 7 bases unmatched. The full variable domain, with the rest looked up from reference TRBV5-1 and TRBJ1-1, is KAGVTQTPRYLIKTRGQQVTLSCSPISGHRSVSWYQQTPGQGLQFLFEYFSETQRNKGNFPGRFSGRQFSNSRSEMNVSTLELGDSALYLCASSAMDRPNTEAFFGQGTRLTVV.

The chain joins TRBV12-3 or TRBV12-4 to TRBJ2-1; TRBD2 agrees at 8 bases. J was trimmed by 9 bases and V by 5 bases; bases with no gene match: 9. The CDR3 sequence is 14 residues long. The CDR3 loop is CASSPGTRRGEQFF. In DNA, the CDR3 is TGTGCCAGCAGTCCCGGGACTAGGAGAGGTGAGCAGTTCTTC.

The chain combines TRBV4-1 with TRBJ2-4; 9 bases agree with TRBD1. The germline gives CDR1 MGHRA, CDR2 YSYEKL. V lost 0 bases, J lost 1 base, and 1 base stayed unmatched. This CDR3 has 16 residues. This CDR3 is CASSQDGQGAKNIQYF. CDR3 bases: TGCGCCAGCAGCCAAGATGGACAGGGGGCCAAAAACATTCAGTACTTC.

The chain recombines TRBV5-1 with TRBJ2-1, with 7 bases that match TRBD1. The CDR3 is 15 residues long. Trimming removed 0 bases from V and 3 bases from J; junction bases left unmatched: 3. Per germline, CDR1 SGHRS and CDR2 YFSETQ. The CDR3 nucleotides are TGCGCCAGCAGCTTGGGACAGGGCCACTACAATGAGCAGTTCTTC. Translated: CASSLGQGHYNEQFF.

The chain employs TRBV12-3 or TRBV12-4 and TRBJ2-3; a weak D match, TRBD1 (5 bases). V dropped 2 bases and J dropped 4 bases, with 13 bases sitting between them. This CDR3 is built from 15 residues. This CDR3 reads CASSLSQGRADTQYF. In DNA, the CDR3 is TGTGCCAGCAGTTTATCCCAGGGAAGGGCAGATACGCAGTATTTT.

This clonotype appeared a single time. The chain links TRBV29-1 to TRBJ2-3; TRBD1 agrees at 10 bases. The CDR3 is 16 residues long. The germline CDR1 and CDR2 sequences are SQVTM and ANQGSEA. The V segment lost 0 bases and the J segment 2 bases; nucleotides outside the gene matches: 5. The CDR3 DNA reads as TGCAGCGTTGAAGATGACAGGGGGCCGGACACAGATACGCAGTATTTT. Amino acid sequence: CSVEDDRGPDTDTQYF.

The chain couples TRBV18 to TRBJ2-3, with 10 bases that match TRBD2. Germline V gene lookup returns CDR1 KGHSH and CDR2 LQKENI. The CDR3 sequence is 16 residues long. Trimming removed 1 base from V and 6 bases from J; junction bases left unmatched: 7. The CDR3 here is CASSPRQAGGPDTQYF. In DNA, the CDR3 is TGTGCCAGCTCACCACGACAAGCGGGAGGGCCGGATACGCAGTATTTT. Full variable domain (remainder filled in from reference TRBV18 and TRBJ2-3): NAGVMQNPRHLVRRRGQEARLRCSPMKGHSHVYWYRQLPEEGLKFMVYLQKENIIDESGMPKERFSAEFPKEGPSILRIQQVVRGDSAAYFCASSPRQAGGPDTQYFGPGTRLTVL.

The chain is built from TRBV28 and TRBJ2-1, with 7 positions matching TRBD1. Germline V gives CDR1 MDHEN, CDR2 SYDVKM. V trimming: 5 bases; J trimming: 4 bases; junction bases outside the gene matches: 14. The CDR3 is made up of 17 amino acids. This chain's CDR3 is CASSPDPGGFLYNEQFF. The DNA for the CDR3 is TGTGCCAGCAGTCCGGACCCAGGGGGTTTTTTGTACAATGAGCAGTTCTTC.

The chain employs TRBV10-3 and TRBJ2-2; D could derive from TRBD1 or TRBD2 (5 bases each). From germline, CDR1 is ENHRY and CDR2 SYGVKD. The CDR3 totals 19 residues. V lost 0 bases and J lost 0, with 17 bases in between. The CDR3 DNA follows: TGTGCCATCAGTGAGTCGAGGGGAGCGGTAGGGTCGAACACCGGGGAGCTGTTTTTT. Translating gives CAISESRGAVGSNTGELFF.

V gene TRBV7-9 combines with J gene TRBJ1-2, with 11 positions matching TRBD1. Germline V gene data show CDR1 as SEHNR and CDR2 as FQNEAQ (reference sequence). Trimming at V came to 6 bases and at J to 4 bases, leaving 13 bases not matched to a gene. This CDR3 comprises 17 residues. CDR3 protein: CASSSRDGQGASYGYTF. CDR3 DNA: TGTGCCAGCAGTTCCCGAGACGGACAGGGGGCATCCTATGGCTACACCTTC.

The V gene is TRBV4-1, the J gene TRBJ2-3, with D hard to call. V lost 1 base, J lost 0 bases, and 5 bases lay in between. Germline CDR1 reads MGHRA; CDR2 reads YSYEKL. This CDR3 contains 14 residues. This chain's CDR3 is CASSQALSTDTQYF. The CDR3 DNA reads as TGCGCCAGCAGCCAAGCCCTTAGCACAGATACGCAGTATTTT.

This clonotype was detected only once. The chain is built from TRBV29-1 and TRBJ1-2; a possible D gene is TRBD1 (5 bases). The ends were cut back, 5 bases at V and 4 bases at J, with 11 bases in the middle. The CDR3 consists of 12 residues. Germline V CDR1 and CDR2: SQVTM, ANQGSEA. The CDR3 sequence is CSVWDGGYGYTF. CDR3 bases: TGCAGCGTTTGGGACGGGGGCTATGGCTACACCTTC.

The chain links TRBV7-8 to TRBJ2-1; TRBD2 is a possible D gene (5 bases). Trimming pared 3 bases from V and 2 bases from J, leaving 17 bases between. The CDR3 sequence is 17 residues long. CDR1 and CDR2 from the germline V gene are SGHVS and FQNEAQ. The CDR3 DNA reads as TGTGCCAGCAGCTTTAGAGGGAGAGGGAGCGCCTACAATGAGCAGTTCTTC. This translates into CASSFRGRGSAYNEQFF.

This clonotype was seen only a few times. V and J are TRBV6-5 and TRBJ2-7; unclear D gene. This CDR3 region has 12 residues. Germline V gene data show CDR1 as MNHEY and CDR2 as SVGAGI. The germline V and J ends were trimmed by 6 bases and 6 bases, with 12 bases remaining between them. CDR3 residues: CASRTIAGEQYF. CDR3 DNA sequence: TGTGCCAGCAGAACAATAGCTGGCGAGCAGTACTTC.

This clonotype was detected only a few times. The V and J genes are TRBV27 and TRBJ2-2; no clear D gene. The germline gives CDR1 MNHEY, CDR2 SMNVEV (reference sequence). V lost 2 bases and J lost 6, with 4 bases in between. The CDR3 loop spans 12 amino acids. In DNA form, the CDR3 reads TGTGCCAGCAGTTTAAGGTCCGGGGAGCTGTTTTTT. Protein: CASSLRSGELFF.

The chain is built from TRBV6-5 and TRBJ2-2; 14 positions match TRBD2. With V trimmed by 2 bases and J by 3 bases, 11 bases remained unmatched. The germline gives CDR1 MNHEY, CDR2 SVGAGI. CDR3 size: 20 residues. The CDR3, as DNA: TGTGCCAGCAGTTACAAAGTGGGACTAGCGGGAGCATTTGACACCGGGGAGCTGTTTTTT. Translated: CASSYKVGLAGAFDTGELFF.

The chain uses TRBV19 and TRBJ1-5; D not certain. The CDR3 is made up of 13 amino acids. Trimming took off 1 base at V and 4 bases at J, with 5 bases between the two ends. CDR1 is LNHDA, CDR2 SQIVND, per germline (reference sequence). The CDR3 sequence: CASSIVNNQPQHF. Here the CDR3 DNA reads TGTGCCAGTAGTATAGTCAATAATCAGCCCCAGCATTTT.